This paragraph reports one T cell receptor (beta chain). Authors' analysis steps: Nucleated cell number was recorded as an estimate derived from reference gene primer amplification. The repertoire was sequenced with immunoSEQ multiplex PCR; TCRdb's copy has only in-frame clones and lacks some. Clone size and V and J calls were adopted from that table, with D and trimming inferred from the DNA. Here the sample spans about 170,000 clones, approximately 92% being singletons. This CDR3 is 14 amino acids long. V was shortened by 5 bases and J by 4 bases, with 13 bases between the two germline ends. The V gene's germline CDR1 is WNHNN and CDR2 SYGVQD (reference sequence). The data were taken from a study of blood T cell repertoires in COVID-19.

The sequence derives from a woman between 45 and 65 years old with acute or convalescent COVID-19. Sequenced sample: peripheral blood. The chain joins TRBV10-1 to TRBJ2-3; D is unclear. CDR3 sequence: CASSTQSSADTQYF. The DNA of the CDR3 is TGCGCCAGCAGTACACAGAGTTCGGCAGATACGCAGTATTTT.